This T cell receptor (beta chain) was retrieved from a study of blood T cells in healthy people across ages. This clonotype was detected only a few times. Using a J-beta primer mix together with a sample-barcoded 5' primer, a second PCR was run for about 7 to 12 cycles. TCRdb recomputed calls from the 5' RACE reads with MiXCR, one row per CDR3 protein. The table records roughly 1.7 million distinct CDR3 sequences, around 36% of them present only once. Researchers collected about 9.1 milliliters of peripheral blood from every single donor. CDR3 size: 10 residues. Trimming cost V 6 bases and J 9 bases, with 9 bases left between them. Germline lookup yields CDR1 DFQATT and CDR2 SNEGSKA (reference sequence).

The chain employs TRBV20-1 and TRBJ2-1; perhaps TRBD2 as D (6 bases). The receptor's source is a woman in her 30s in good health. The sample taken for sequencing was blood. For the CDR3, the DNA is TGCAGTGCCGGGGGTGTTGAGCAGTTCTTC. Protein sequence: CSAGGVEQFF.